This TCR beta chain appears in the sequencing data of a study of T cell responses to AZD1222 COVID-19 vaccine. Study-wide findings and caveats: White British ancestry dominated among donors, who included more females, and clonal diversity was possibly underestimated. Repertoires were sampled only after the peak T cell response.

To note about this clone: Its antigen remains unknown.

Germline CDR1 and CDR2: MGHRA and YSYEKL. This CDR3 has 16 amino acids. The V end lost 0 bases, the J end lost 0 bases, and 6 bases lay between the germline ends. Here immunoSEQ multiplex PCR was the method, and the copy in TCRdb shows in-frame clones only, minus some. The sample shows around 110,000 clones, around 90% of them seen only once. Investigators merged groups given second doses at roughly 4 or roughly 12 weeks. This TCR was sampled from an adult who received the AZD1222 COVID-19 vaccine. Sequences were derived from peripheral blood, sampled 28 days after the second AZD1222 dose. J is TRBJ1-6 and V is TRBV4-1; the D is unclear. In DNA, the CDR3 is TGCGCCAGCAGCCAAGATGAGTTCTCCTATAATTCACCCCTCCACTTT. Its protein product is CASSQDEFSYNSPLHF.